The 6 T cell receptor beta chains reported below all come from one sample, sequenced in a study of spatial heterogeneity in lung cancer (dated by TCRdb to about 2019). Library preparation employed 5' RACE. TCRdb shows the sequencer as NextSeq 500. TCRdb reran the public reads through fastp at Q25 and MiXCR, keeping productive beta chains. Rows with one shared CDR3 protein collapse into an entry with the most common genes and DNA. The sample table lists roughly 40,000 distinct CDR3 sequences, around 7% of them with a count of one. The ten top clones hold 43% of the sample. Sample time point, as interpreted from the label and publication: sample taken at primary tumor resection. The material was PBMCs, obtained at surgery. The source of these receptors is a female donor with early-stage non-small cell lung cancer.

The chain couples TRBV5-6 to TRBJ2-5; TRBD2 might be the D (5 bases). Germline V gene sequence: CDR1 SGHDT, CDR2 YYEEEE. The V and J ends lost 2 bases and 5 bases respectively, with 10 bases between them. The CDR3 covers 13 residues. This CDR3 is CASSFGLGETQYF. The CDR3 DNA is TGTGCCAGCAGCTTCGGACTGGGGGAGACCCAGTACTTC.

This clonotype was seen ten or more times. The rearrangement joins TRBV4-1 to TRBJ1-3, with a weak D call TRBD1 (5 bases). There are 15 residues in the CDR3. The V gene's germline CDR1 is MGHRA and CDR2 YSYEKL. Trimming stripped 8 bases from V and 0 bases from J, with 14 bases between. The CDR3 coding sequence is TGCGCCAGCGGAGGGGACCCTGACTCTGGAAACACCATATATTTT. This gives the protein CASGGDPDSGNTIYF.

Only a few counts were recorded for this clonotype. The rearrangement joins TRBV28 to TRBJ1-6, with D tentatively TRBD1 (5 bases). CDR1 and CDR2 (germline): MDHEN, SYDVKM. The CDR3 covers 14 residues. Trimming took off 6 bases at V and 6 bases at J, with 12 bases between the two ends. This chain's CDR3 is CASSGGRGNSPLHF. DNA for the CDR3: TGTGCCAGCAGCGGGGGACGGGGTAATTCACCCCTCCACTTT.

The rearrangement joins TRBV12-3 or TRBV12-4 to TRBJ2-4; TRBD1 or TRBD2 may be the D gene (6 bases each). The V end lost 6 bases, the J end lost 6 bases, and 15 bases lay between the germline ends. CDR3 size: 14 residues. In DNA form, the CDR3 reads TGTGCCAGCAGCCATCGGGGGCTGAGAAACATTCAGTACTTC. It yields the protein CASSHRGLRNIQYF.

This clonotype was seen many times. The rearrangement joins TRBV6-5 to TRBJ1-1, with D perhaps TRBD1 (5 bases). Germline-derived CDR1 and CDR2 are MNHEY and SVGAGI. Deletions cut 0 bases from V and 5 bases from J, with 10 bases between. The CDR3 contains 14 residues. For the CDR3, the DNA is TGTGCCAGCAGTTACTCGGTTGGGGCGACTGAAGCTTTCTTT. This encodes CASSYSVGATEAFF.

In its sample, this clonotype was seen a few times. The rearrangement links TRBV7-9 to TRBJ1-1; a possible D gene is TRBD1 (5 bases). CDR3 length: 13 amino acids. Trimming left V 5 bases short and J 10 bases short, with 17 bases between. Looked up from germline, CDR1 is SEHNR and CDR2 is FQNEAQ (reference sequence). The CDR3 coding sequence is TGTGCCAGCAGCCCCTCCCTTCTCGGGGGAGCTTTCTTT. Translated, it gives CASSPSLLGGAFF. Full variable domain (outside the CDR3, taken from reference TRBV7-9 and TRBJ1-1): DTGVSQNPRHKITKRGQNVTFRCDPISEHNRLYWYRQTLGQGPEFLTYFQNEAQLEKSRLLSDRFSAERPKGSFSTLEIQRTEQGDSAMYLCASSPSLLGGAFFGQGTRLTVV.